The 10 T cell receptor beta chains listed next were all sequenced from one sample in a study of Graves' ophthalmopathy and Graves' hyperthyroidism. CDR3 regions of TCR beta were amplified from RNA transcripts. First-round RT-PCR used HTBI primers; second-round multiplex PCR followed. TCRdb itself ran the multiplex PCR reads through MiXCR, one entry per CDR3 protein. The table has 350,000 to 450,000 distinct CDR3 sequences, around a fifth seen once. Sequencing was performed on peripheral blood. The receptor set was obtained from a woman aged 18-29 years with stable Graves' hyperthyroidism.

This rearrangement joins TRBV7-9 to TRBJ1-2; 7 nucleotides line up with TRBD1. CDR1 is SEHNR, CDR2 FQNEAQ, per germline (reference sequence). This CDR3 spans 15 amino acids. V was pared by 0 bases and J by 5 bases, with 6 bases of the junction left unmatched. Here the CDR3 reads CASSLAWDSGYGYTF. The CDR3 region has the DNA TGTGCCAGCAGCTTAGCCTGGGACAGCGGATATGGCTACACCTTC.

On this clonotype itself: A much larger clone lies one base from this, so it may be a read error. The rearrangement links TRBV6-2 or TRBV6-3 to TRBJ1-1; D call uncertain. Germline assignment: CDR1 MNHEY and CDR2 SVGEGT. This CDR3 is 15 amino acids long. CDR3 loop: CASSYSRQANTEDFF. CDR3 bases: TGTGCCAGCAGTTACTCGAGGCAGGCGAACACTGAAGATTTCTTT.

V and J are TRBV6-5 and TRBJ1-2; the D gene is possibly TRBD1 (5 bases). CDR1 and CDR2 from the germline V gene are MNHEY and SVGAGI. V was clipped by 4 bases and J by 3 bases, with 15 bases between them. This CDR3 is 15 amino acids long. The CDR3 is CASSLPTDNHYGYTF. The CDR3 coding sequence is TGTGCCAGCAGTTTACCGACAGACAACCACTATGGCTACACCTTC.

This clonotype was seen ten or more times. This chain joins TRBV4-1 and TRBJ1-3; D not certain. Trimming took 0 bases from V and 0 from J, leaving 9 bases between them. The germline V gene encodes CDR1 MGHRA and CDR2 YSYEKL. CDR3 length: 16 residues. CDR3 DNA sequence: TGCGCCAGCAGCCAAGAACTTCCGGGCTCTGGAAACACCATATATTTT. Protein product: CASSQELPGSGNTIYF.

This clonotype was counted ten times or more. V gene TRBV12-3 or TRBV12-4 combines with J gene TRBJ2-5; 7 nucleotides match TRBD2. The J segment lost 5 bases and the V segment lost 3 bases, leaving 9 bases of the junction unmatched. The CDR3 consists of 15 residues. The CDR3 protein is CASSFADLGGETQYF. The CDR3 nucleotides read TGTGCCAGCAGTTTTGCGGACTTGGGAGGGGAGACCCAGTACTTC.

The V call is TRBV7-9, the J call TRBJ1-6; TRBD1 agrees at 7 bases. V was clipped by 5 bases and J by 4 bases; unmatched bases: 5. CDR1 is SEHNR and CDR2 is FQNEAQ in the germline V gene (reference sequence). The CDR3 covers 15 residues. The CDR3 here is CASSPGTDYNSPLHF. In nucleotides, the CDR3 is TGTGCCAGCAGCCCCGGGACAGATTATAATTCACCCCTCCACTTT.

The sample holds many counts of this clonotype. The chain is built from TRBV5-6 and TRBJ1-1, with 8 bases that match TRBD1. Germline CDR1 SGHDT, CDR2 YYEEEE. This CDR3 spans 15 amino acids. After removal of 0 bases from V and 5 bases from J, the junction contained 6 bases not matched to a gene. CDR3 sequence reads: CASSLARGLRTEAFF. CDR3 nucleotide sequence: TGTGCCAGCAGCTTGGCCAGGGGGCTTAGGACTGAAGCTTTCTTT.

In this sample, this clonotype turned up many times. The chain combines TRBV7-2 with TRBJ2-5; 11 bases map to TRBD2. The CDR3 covers 15 residues. In germline, CDR1 is SGHTA, CDR2 FQGNSA. The trim removed 2 bases at V and 4 bases at J, leaving 3 bases unmatched. The CDR3 nucleotides are TGTGCCAGCAGCTTATTTCTAGCGGGAGGAGAGACCCAGTACTTC. Translated, it gives CASSLFLAGGETQYF.

This clonotype was found many times. The V and J genes are TRBV2 and TRBJ1-2; D not resolved. CDR1 SNHLY and CDR2 FYNNEI come from the germline V gene. The CDR3 is made up of 13 amino acids. The V gene lost 4 bases and the J gene lost 7 bases, with 13 bases spanning the gap. CDR3 DNA: TGTGCCAGCAGTGTCGGCGTGGAGGGTGGCTACACCTTC. Protein sequence: CASSVGVEGGYTF.

This clonotype was counted ten times or more. V usage is TRBV6-2 or TRBV6-3 and J usage is TRBJ2-5; 7 nucleotides match TRBD1. Per germline, CDR1 MNHEY and CDR2 SVGEGT. V dropped 4 bases and J dropped 9; count of bases not matched to a gene: 5. There are 12 residues in the CDR3. The CDR3 region has the DNA TGTGCCAGCAGTTCAAGACAGGGTCCCCAGTACTTC. Translated, it gives CASSSRQGPQYF.